This T cell receptor beta chain is from a study of blood T cell repertoires in COVID-19. Whole-study context: Sample material is recorded as cDNA or gDNA derived from T cells, B-cell-depleted T cells, or PBMCs.

Original data processing: Amplification of reference gene primers provided the estimated nucleated cell counts. Produced via immunoSEQ multiplex PCR; TCRdb's table is partial and in-frame only. V and J calls and clone size follow that table, whereas D and trimming were derived from the DNA. The data contain fewer than 120,000 clones, approximately 79% of them singletons. Sequencing was carried out using peripheral blood. The sequence came from a woman over 75 with active or convalescent COVID-19.

The CDR3 loop reads CASHPGTGYGYTF. CDR3 in DNA: TGTGCCAGTCACCCAGGGACAGGCTATGGCTACACCTTC. V usage is TRBV19 and J usage is TRBJ1-2; 8 bases are shared with TRBD1. Germline V gene lookup returns CDR1 LNHDA and CDR2 SQIVND (reference sequence). Unmatched junction bases numbered 6, after V lost 8 bases and J lost 4 bases. The CDR3 runs 13 residues.